This T cell receptor (beta chain) was identified during a study of neoadjuvant anti-PD-1 for oral cavity cancer. Regarding time point: after neoadjuvant nivolumab, at surgical resection. Using immunoSEQ multiplex PCR, the repertoire was profiled, and TCRdb retains in-frame clones only, with some absent. The sample carries 55,000 to 75,000 clones, roughly nine tenths recorded once. This CDR3 spans 13 amino acids. The germline CDR1 and CDR2 sequences are GTSNPN and SVGIG (reference sequence). The V and J ends lost 0 bases and 10 bases respectively, with 15 bases between them. The sequences come from PBMCs, collected after nivolumab (anti-PD-1) treatment. The source is a person between 40 and 79 years old with oral cavity squamous cell carcinoma. The chain is built from TRBV30 and TRBJ1-1; maybe TRBD1 (5 bases). The CDR3 sequence: CAWSVLGRSGAFF. CDR3 in DNA: TGTGCCTGGAGTGTACTGGGACGAAGTGGAGCTTTCTTT.